This TCR beta chain emerged from a study of long-term antiretroviral therapy in people with HIV. The study used samples holding about 1-10 million cryopreserved PBMC before DNA extraction. At survey level, the immunoSEQ assay was run in its v3.0 version. Assay used: immunoSEQ multiplex PCR; TCRdb lists only in-frame clones, some missing. Here the sample spans under 20,000 clones, 76% being singletons. About this clone: An end of the junction differs from the germline gene, which may be a read error. The sample has other DNA sequences that encode this CDR3 too.

CDR1 ENHRY and CDR2 SYGVKD come from the germline V gene. The CDR3 length is 14 residues. V gene TRBV10-3 combines with J gene TRBJ1-6; D remains ambiguous. Sequencing used unsorted PBMCs, obtained 0.5 years before starting antiretroviral therapy. This clonotype was obtained from a woman between 45 and 60 years old with HIV. The CDR3 DNA reads as TGCGCCATCAGAAAGGTGGTCGTCGGTTCACCCCTCCACTTT. Encoded protein: CAIRKVVVGSPLHF.